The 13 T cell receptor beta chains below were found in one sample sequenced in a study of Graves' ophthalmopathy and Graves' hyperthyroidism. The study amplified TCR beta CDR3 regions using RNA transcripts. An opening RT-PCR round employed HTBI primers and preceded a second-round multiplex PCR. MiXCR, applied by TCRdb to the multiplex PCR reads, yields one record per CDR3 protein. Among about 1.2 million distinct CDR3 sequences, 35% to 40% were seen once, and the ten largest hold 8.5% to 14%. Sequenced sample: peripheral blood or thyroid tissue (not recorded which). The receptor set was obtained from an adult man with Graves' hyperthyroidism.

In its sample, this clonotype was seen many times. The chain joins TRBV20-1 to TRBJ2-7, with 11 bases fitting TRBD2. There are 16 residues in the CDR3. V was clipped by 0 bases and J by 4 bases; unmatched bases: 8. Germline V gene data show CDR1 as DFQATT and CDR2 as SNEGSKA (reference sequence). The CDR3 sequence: CSARDLTSGSTYEQYF. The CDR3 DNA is TGCAGTGCTAGAGACCTAACTAGCGGGAGTACTTACGAGCAGTACTTC.

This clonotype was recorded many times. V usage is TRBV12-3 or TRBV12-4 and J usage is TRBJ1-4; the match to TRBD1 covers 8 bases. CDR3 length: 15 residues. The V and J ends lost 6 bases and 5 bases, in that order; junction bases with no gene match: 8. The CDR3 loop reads CASRPGTGGNEKLFF. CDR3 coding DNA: TGTGCCAGCAGGCCCGGGACAGGAGGAAATGAAAAACTGTTTTTT.

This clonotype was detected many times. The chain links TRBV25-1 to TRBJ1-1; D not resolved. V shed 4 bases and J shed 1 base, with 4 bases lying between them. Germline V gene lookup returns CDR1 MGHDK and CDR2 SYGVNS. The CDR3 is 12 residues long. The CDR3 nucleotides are TGTGCCAGCAGTGCACAGAACACTGAAGCTTTCTTT. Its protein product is CASSAQNTEAFF.

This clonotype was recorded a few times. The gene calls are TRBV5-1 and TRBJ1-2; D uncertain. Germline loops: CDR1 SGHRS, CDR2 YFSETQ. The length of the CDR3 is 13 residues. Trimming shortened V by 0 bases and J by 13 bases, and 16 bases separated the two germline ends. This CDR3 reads CASSLDTASARTF. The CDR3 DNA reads TGCGCCAGCAGCTTGGATACAGCGTCGGCCCGCACCTTC.

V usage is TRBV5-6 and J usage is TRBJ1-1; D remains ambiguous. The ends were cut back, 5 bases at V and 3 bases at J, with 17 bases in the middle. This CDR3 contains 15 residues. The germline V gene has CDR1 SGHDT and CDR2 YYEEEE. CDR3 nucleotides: TGTGCCAGCAGGCGCGGTGGGCGCCCGGACACTGAAGCTTTCTTT. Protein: CASRRGGRPDTEAFF. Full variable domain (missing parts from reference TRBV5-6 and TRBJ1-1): DAGVTQSPTHLIKTRGQQVTLRCSPKSGHDTVSWYQQALGQGPQFIFQYYEEEERQRGNFPDRFSGHQFPNYSSELNVNALLLGDSALYLCASRRGGRPDTEAFFGQGTRLTVV.

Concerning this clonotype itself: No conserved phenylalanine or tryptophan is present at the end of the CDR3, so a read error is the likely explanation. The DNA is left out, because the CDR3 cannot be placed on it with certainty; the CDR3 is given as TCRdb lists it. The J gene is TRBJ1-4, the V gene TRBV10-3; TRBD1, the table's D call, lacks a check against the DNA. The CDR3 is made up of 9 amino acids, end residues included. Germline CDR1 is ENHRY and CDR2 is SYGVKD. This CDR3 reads CAIQPGTDY.

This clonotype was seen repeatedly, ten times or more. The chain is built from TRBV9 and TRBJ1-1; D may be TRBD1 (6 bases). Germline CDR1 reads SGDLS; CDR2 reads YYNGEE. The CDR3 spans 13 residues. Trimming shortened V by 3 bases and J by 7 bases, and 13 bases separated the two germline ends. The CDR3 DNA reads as TGTGCCAGCAGCGGGACAGTGGCTAGTGAAGCTTTCTTT. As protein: CASSGTVASEAFF.

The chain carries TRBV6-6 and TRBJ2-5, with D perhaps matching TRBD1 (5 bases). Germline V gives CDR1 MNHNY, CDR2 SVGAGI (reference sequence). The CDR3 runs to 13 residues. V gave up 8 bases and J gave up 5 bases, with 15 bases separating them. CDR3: CASGDSIHETQYF. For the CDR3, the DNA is TGTGCCAGCGGTGACAGTATACACGAGACCCAGTACTTC.

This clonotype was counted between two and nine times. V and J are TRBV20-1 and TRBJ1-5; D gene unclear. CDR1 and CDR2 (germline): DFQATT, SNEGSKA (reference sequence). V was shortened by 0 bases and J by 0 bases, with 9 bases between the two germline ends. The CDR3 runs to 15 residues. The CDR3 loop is CSARDGSYSNQPQHF. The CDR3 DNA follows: TGCAGTGCTAGAGATGGAAGTTATAGCAATCAGCCCCAGCATTTT.

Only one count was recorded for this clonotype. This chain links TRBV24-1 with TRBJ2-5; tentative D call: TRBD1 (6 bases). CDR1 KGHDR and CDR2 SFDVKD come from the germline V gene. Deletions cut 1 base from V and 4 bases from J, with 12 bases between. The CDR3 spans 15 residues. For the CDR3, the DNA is TGTGCCACCAGTGATTTCAAGGGGGACCGAGAGACCCAGTACTTC. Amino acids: CATSDFKGDRETQYF.

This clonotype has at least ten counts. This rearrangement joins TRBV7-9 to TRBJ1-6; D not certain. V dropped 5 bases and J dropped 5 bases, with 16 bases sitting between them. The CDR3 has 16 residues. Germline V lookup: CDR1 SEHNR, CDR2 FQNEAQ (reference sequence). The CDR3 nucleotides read TGTGCCAGCAGCCCAGAGTCGGCTTCCGATAATTCACCCCTCCACTTT. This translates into CASSPESASDNSPLHF.

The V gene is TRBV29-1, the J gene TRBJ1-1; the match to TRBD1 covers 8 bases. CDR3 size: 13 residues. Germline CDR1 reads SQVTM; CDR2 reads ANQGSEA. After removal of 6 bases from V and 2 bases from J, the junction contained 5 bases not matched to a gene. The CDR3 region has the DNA TGCAGCGTCGTGGACAGGGTTAACACTGAAGCTTTCTTT. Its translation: CSVVDRVNTEAFF.

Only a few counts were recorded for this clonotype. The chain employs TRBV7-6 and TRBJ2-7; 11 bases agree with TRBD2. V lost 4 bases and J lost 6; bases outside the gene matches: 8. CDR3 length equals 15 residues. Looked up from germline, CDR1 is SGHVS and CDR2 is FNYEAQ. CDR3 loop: CASSSGLAAMGEQYF. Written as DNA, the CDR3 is TGTGCCAGCAGCTCGGGACTAGCGGCGATGGGCGAGCAGTACTTC.